These T cell receptor beta chains were read from a single sample in a study of neoadjuvant anti-PD-1 for oral cavity cancer. Assay: immunoSEQ multiplex PCR; the TCRdb copy retains only in-frame clones and omits some. Among under 85,000 clones, approximately 80% were seen once, and the ten largest hold 2.5% to 3.5%. The specimen comprised PBMCs, sampled before nivolumab (anti-PD-1) treatment. All receptors derive from a person aged 40-85 years with oral cavity squamous cell carcinoma. Each CDR3 is given with its conserved first and last residue. Fields, in order: J gene, clone size, D gene, V gene, CDR3 DNA, CDR3 protein. A D gene is named only where the DNA matches it firmly. Rows may omit the clone size; those that give it use once, few, many or a size class.

>TRBJ1-3|NA|NA|TRBV10-3
TGTGCCATCAGTGGGACAGCAGTCTCTGGAAACACCATATATTTT
CAISGTAVSGNTIYF
>TRBJ2-3|NA|TRBD1|TRBV5-1
TGCGCCAGCAGCTTGATGGGACAGGAAAGAGAGTATTTT
CASSLMGQEREYF
>TRBJ2-7|once|TRBD2|TRBV19
TGTGCCAGTAGTATATCCGGAATGGGACTAGCGGGAGGAAGGACGGACGAGCAGTACTTC
CASSISGMGLAGGRTDEQYF
>TRBJ1-4|few|NA|TRBV4-1
TGCGCCAGCAGCCAGGTTGAAGGGGAAAAACTGTTTTTT
CASSQVEGEKLFF
>TRBJ2-1|NA|NA|TRBV10-3
TGTGCCATCTCTCTGGACCCCGGCGCGGTAAGGTTCTTC
CAISLDPGAVRFF
>TRBJ2-3|NA|TRBD1|TRBV19
TGTGCCAGTAGTCAGGGACAGGCGGCCCCAGATACGCAGTATTTT
CASSQGQAAPDTQYF
>TRBJ1-1|few|TRBD1|TRBV5-1
TGCGCCAGCAGCCCTAGGACAGGGAACACTGAAGCTTTCTTT
CASSPRTGNTEAFF
>TRBJ2-7|NA|TRBD2|TRBV5-6
TGTGCCAGCAGCGTCGGGGGGGAGCAGTACTTC
CASSVGGEQYF
>TRBJ2-7|once|TRBD1|TRBV6-1
TGTGCCAGCACCGGGACAGTTTACGAGCAGTACTTC
CASTGTVYEQYF
>TRBJ2-5|NA|NA|TRBV30
TGTGCCTGGAGTGTACCCCAGGGGATAGAGACCCAGTACTTC
CAWSVPQGIETQYF
>TRBJ2-7|NA|NA|TRBV2
TGTGCCAGCAGTGATTGGACAGATTCGTTTCCCGAGCAGTACTTC
CASSDWTDSFPEQYF
>TRBJ1-5|NA|NA|TRBV5-6
TGTGCCAGCAGCTTGGCACCTACAGGGAATAGCAATCAGCCCCAGCATTTT
CASSLAPTGNSNQPQHF
>TRBJ1-2|NA|TRBD1|TRBV5-1
TGCGCCAGCAGCTTTGGCAGGGGGTCGATCTATGGCTACACCTTC
CASSFGRGSIYGYTF
>TRBJ2-5|NA|NA|TRBV15
TGTGCCACCAGCAGAGTTGGGCCCGAGACCCAGTACTTC
CATSRVGPETQYF
>TRBJ2-5|NA|TRBD2|TRBV27
TGTGCCAGCAGTTTATACGCCGGGGGGGAGTTTGGAGAGACCCAGTACTTC
CASSLYAGGEFGETQYF
>TRBJ1-2|NA|NA|TRBV2
TGTGCCAGCAGTGAAGCTCGTTACTATGGCTACACCTTC
CASSEARYYGYTF
>TRBJ2-7|once|TRBD2|TRBV6-5
TGTGCCAGCAGTTACGAAGCGGGAGCGGTGAGCGAGCAGTACTTC
CASSYEAGAVSEQYF
>TRBJ2-7|NA|NA|TRBV11-1
TGTGCCAGCAGCTTAGGACCCGCGACCTACGAGCAGTACTTC
CASSLGPATYEQYF
>TRBJ2-7|NA|NA|TRBV5-1
TGCGCCAGCAGCTTGTCGGCTTCTAGATTCTACGAGCAGTACTTC
CASSLSASRFYEQYF
>TRBJ1-5|NA|TRBD1|TRBV27
TGTGCCAGCAGTTTATCTCCGCAGGGGGCGCGTCAGCCCCAGCATTTT
CASSLSPQGARQPQHF
>TRBJ2-3|NA|TRBD2|TRBV30
TGTGCCTGGAGTGTACGGGGTCGAACCGGGACTAGCGGGAGGGATACGCAGTATTTT
CAWSVRGRTGTSGRDTQYF
>TRBJ2-4|few|TRBD2|TRBV4-1
TGCGCCAGCAGCCAAGATTTCGCGGGAGGGGCCAAAAACATTCAGTACTTC
CASSQDFAGGAKNIQYF
>TRBJ2-5|NA|NA|TRBV29-1
TGCAGCGCAGAGGGTCGGATGGAGACCCAGTACTTC
CSAEGRMETQYF
>TRBJ2-1|NA|TRBD1|TRBV5-1
TGCGCCAGCAGCTCTGGCGGGCAGGGGGCAGGGGAGCAGTTCTTC
CASSSGGQGAGEQFF
>TRBJ2-2|NA|TRBD2|TRBV6-1
TGTGCCAGCAGTGGACTAGCGGGATGGCCCGGGGAGCTGTTTTTT
CASSGLAGWPGELFF
>TRBJ2-3|NA|NA|TRBV11-3
TGTGCCAGCAGTCCAGGGAGAGGGAAAGGAGATACGCAGTATTTT
CASSPGRGKGDTQYF
>TRBJ2-3|once|TRBD2|TRBV6-4
TGTGCCAGCTCTGGGACTAGCGGGAGAAATACGCAGTATTTT
CASSGTSGRNTQYF
>TRBJ1-1|once|NA|TRBV10-3
TGTGCCATCAGTGAGTCTCTGGTGAGCAACACTGAAGCTTTCTTT
CAISESLVSNTEAFF
>TRBJ1-1|once|NA|TRBV6-1
TGTGCCAGCAGCCCCCCGTGGACATGGGGCACTGAAGCTTTCTTT
CASSPPWTWGTEAFF
>TRBJ2-3|once|TRBD2|TRBV25-1
TGTGCCAGCAGAAGCACAATGACTAGCGGGAAAACAGATACGCAGTATTTT
CASRSTMTSGKTDTQYF
>TRBJ2-3|NA|TRBD2|TRBV5-1
TGCGCCAGCAGCTTGGAGCGGGATACAGATACGCAGTATTTT
CASSLERDTDTQYF
>TRBJ2-2|NA|NA|TRBV9
TGTGCCAGCAGCCCGCGGGCCAACCCCGGGGAGCTGTTTTTT
CASSPRANPGELFF
>TRBJ1-2|medium-sized|NA|TRBV11-2
TGTGCCAGCAGCTTAGACCAGGGAAAGACCTTC
CASSLDQGKTF
>TRBJ2-1|NA|NA|TRBV11-3
TGTGCCAGCAGCTTTTCGGGGCAGGAGAAGAATGAGCAGTTCTTC
CASSFSGQEKNEQFF
>TRBJ2-2|NA|NA|TRBV11-2
TGTGCCAGCAGCTTAGGTAGACAGCCCGGGGAGCTGTTTTTT
CASSLGRQPGELFF
>TRBJ2-1|few|TRBD1|TRBV10-2
TGCGCCAGCAAGGATCAGGGGGTATGGAATGAGCAGTTCTTC
CASKDQGVWNEQFF
>TRBJ2-1|NA|NA|TRBV7-2
TGTGCCAGCAGCTTATCCCCCCATGAGCAGTTCTTC
CASSLSPHEQFF
>TRBJ2-1|once|NA|TRBV6-1
TGTGCCAGCAGTGCTCAAGCGGACCTCTCCTACAATGAGCAGTTCTTC
CASSAQADLSYNEQFF
>TRBJ2-7|few|TRBD1|TRBV5-4
TGTGCCAGCCGCCGGGACAGCTACGAGCAGTACTTC
CASRRDSYEQYF
>TRBJ2-3|few|NA|TRBV7-9
TGTGCCAGCAGCTTACCCCTAGCTACGCAGTATTTT
CASSLPLATQYF
>TRBJ2-5|NA|TRBD2|TRBV7-2
TGTGCCAAATCCGGGGGAGGGGTGGAGACCCAGTACTTC
CAKSGGGVETQYF
>TRBJ2-7|few|NA|TRBV7-8
TGTGCCAGCAGCTTAGTACCTGTGCAGGGGCCCTACGAGCAGTACTTC
CASSLVPVQGPYEQYF
>TRBJ2-3|NA|NA|TRBV30
TGTGCCGGGACTATGGACAGCCCGGCGGATACGCAGTATTTT
CAGTMDSPADTQYF
>TRBJ2-1|once|TRBD2|TRBV2
TGTGCCAGCAGCCCGACTAGCGGGAGGGAGATCGATGAGCAGTTCTTC
CASSPTSGREIDEQFF
>TRBJ2-6|NA|NA|TRBV18
TGTGCCTCCTCAGCCGGGGCCAACGTCCTGACTTTC
CASSAGANVLTF
>TRBJ1-4|NA|NA|TRBV6-5
TGTGCCAGCAGTCGGGGGGCCTCTGCGGAAAAACTGTTTTTT
CASSRGASAEKLFF
>TRBJ2-7|NA|NA|TRBV6-5
TGTGCCAGCAGTTGGGGTAAAGTAAAAGCATCCTACGAGCAGTACTTC
CASSWGKVKASYEQYF
>TRBJ2-7|few|NA|TRBV27
TGTGCCAGCAGTTCCCTTTCTAGGGACCACGAGCAGTACTTC
CASSSLSRDHEQYF